Following are 18 T cell receptor beta chains from one sample sequenced in a study of control samples from healthy donors and cancer patients. Data came from immunoSEQ multiplex PCR; TCRdb stores just in-frame clones and leaves some out. In the table there are under 95,000 clones, more than 75% of which are singletons. Material for sequencing was blood. Receptor source: a man aged 45-60 years in good health.

The gene calls are TRBV7-9 and TRBJ2-7, with TRBD2 matching 9 bases. This CDR3 comprises 14 residues. V gave up 5 bases and J gave up 6 bases; unmatched junction bases: 8. CDR1 is SEHNR and CDR2 is FQNEAQ in the germline V gene (reference sequence). DNA for the CDR3: TGTGCCAGCAGCCCGCGGACTAGCGCTCTCGAGCAGTACTTC. Protein product: CASSPRTSALEQYF.

This chain links TRBV19 with TRBJ1-2; the match to TRBD1 covers 8 bases. CDR3 size: 12 residues. From germline, CDR1 is LNHDA and CDR2 SQIVND (reference sequence). The V gene end was trimmed by 5 bases and the J gene end by 6 bases; junction bases not matched to a gene: 2. In nucleotides, the CDR3 is TGTGCCAGTAGTCCAGGGGGCGATGGCTACACCTTC. It yields the protein CASSPGGDGYTF.

The chain carries TRBV7-9 and TRBJ1-2; D is ambiguous. The CDR3 is 16 residues long. V lost 5 bases, J lost 3 bases, and 19 bases lay in between. Per germline, CDR1 SEHNR and CDR2 FQNEAQ (reference sequence). The DNA for the CDR3 is TGTGCCAGCAGCCAAGGTCATCCGGATTACGACTATGGCTACACCTTC. Translating it yields CASSQGHPDYDYGYTF.

The rearrangement links TRBV6-5 to TRBJ2-1; a weak D match, TRBD2 (5 bases). From germline, CDR1 is MNHEY and CDR2 SVGAGI. V was trimmed by 4 bases and J by 0 bases, leaving 13 bases between them. The CDR3 is 16 amino acids. CDR3 sequence (DNA): TGTGCCAGCAGTTCCAGTCGGGGAAGCTCCTACAATGAGCAGTTCTTC. Its protein is CASSSSRGSSYNEQFF.

The chain employs TRBV12-5 and TRBJ2-2, with 7 bases matching TRBD2. The CDR3 sequence is 19 residues long. V dropped 5 bases and J dropped 2; count of bases not matched to a gene: 17. CDR1 and CDR2 (germline): LGHNT, FRNRAP. The CDR3 is CASGPSGLVDSSNTGELFF. The DNA of the CDR3 is TGTGCTAGTGGTCCCTCCGGACTAGTTGATAGTAGTAACACCGGGGAGCTGTTTTTT.

In its sample, this clone was seen once. V is TRBV5-1 and J is TRBJ1-4, with D hard to call. Germline lookup yields CDR1 SGHRS and CDR2 YFSETQ. Trimming removed 0 bases from V and 1 base from J, with 13 bases in between. The CDR3 covers 17 residues. CDR3 amino acids: CASSLGAAPGTNEKLFF. In nucleotides, the CDR3 is TGCGCCAGCAGCTTGGGGGCTGCCCCGGGAACTAATGAAAAACTGTTTTTT.

This clone was picked up a small number of times. The J gene is TRBJ2-7, the V gene TRBV7-2; D unresolved. CDR1 and CDR2 (germline): SGHTA, FQGNSA. Trimming removed 0 bases from V and 6 bases from J, with 12 bases in between. CDR3 size: 14 residues. The CDR3: CASSLAARSVEQYF. For the CDR3, the DNA is TGTGCCAGCAGCTTAGCGGCGCGGAGCGTCGAGCAGTACTTC. Full variable domain (missing parts from reference TRBV7-2 and TRBJ2-7): GAGVSQSPSNKVTEKGKDVELRCDPISGHTALYWYRQSLGQGLEFLIYFQGNSAPDKSGLPSDRFSAERTGGSVSTLTIQRTQQEDSAVYLCASSLAARSVEQYFGPGTRLTVT.

The chain joins TRBV12-3 or TRBV12-4 to TRBJ2-5; TRBD2 aligns across 9 bases. The CDR3 has 13 residues. Trimming at V came to 1 base and at J to 9 bases, leaving 3 bases not matched to a gene. The CDR3 here is CASSLGGRAPQYF. CDR3 nucleotides: TGTGCCAGCAGTTTAGGCGGGAGGGCCCCCCAGTACTTC.

The chain carries TRBV3-1 (or the pseudogene TRBV3-2) and TRBJ2-3, with no clear D. Germline loops: CDR1 LGHDT, CDR2 YNNKEL (reference sequence). Deletions cut 5 bases from V and 8 bases from J, with 8 bases between. The CDR3 covers 11 residues. The CDR3: CASSYFVTQYF. Written as DNA, the CDR3 is TGTGCCAGCAGCTACTTTGTTACGCAGTATTTT.

J is TRBJ2-7 and V is TRBV3-1 (or the pseudogene TRBV3-2), with 12 positions matching TRBD2. Germline V gene sequence: CDR1 LGHDT, CDR2 YNNKEL (reference sequence). The CDR3 covers 14 residues. V trimming: 2 bases; J trimming: 6 bases; junction bases outside the gene matches: 2. CDR3 loop: CASSQTSGRSEQYF. Here the CDR3 DNA reads TGTGCCAGCAGCCAAACTAGCGGGAGGTCCGAGCAGTACTTC.

The CDR3 reads CASSPLRTGGYQETQYF. The CDR3 DNA sequence: TGTGCCAGCTCACCGTTGAGGACAGGGGGGTACCAAGAGACCCAGTACTTC. V gene TRBV18 combines with J gene TRBJ2-5, with TRBD1 identical over 10 bases. V trimming: 3 bases; J trimming: 0 bases; junction bases outside the gene matches: 7. From germline, CDR1 is KGHSH and CDR2 LQKENI. This CDR3 region has 17 residues.

This clone was found once. The V and J genes are TRBV19 and TRBJ2-1, with TRBD2 matching over 9 bases. The trim removed 5 bases at V and 0 bases at J, leaving 11 bases unmatched. The CDR3 consists of 18 residues. From germline, CDR1 is LNHDA and CDR2 SQIVND (reference sequence). The CDR3 DNA follows: TGTGCCAGTAGTCTCGAGACTAGCGGTATACCCTCCTACAATGAGCAGTTCTTC. Its protein product is CASSLETSGIPSYNEQFF.

In its sample, this clone was seen a few times. CDR3: CASSDSSGSDTQYF. As DNA, the CDR3 is TGTGCCAGCAGTGACTCGAGCGGGTCAGATACGCAGTATTTT. The chain uses TRBV6-4 and TRBJ2-3, with D maybe TRBD2 (6 bases). CDR1 and CDR2 (germline): MRHNA, SNTAGT. The CDR3 length is 14 residues. Trimming took 0 bases from V and 4 from J, leaving 8 bases between them.

This chain connects TRBV7-2 to TRBJ2-1; 7 nucleotides align to TRBD2. The CDR3 totals 15 residues. The V and J ends lost 8 bases and 8 bases, in that order; junction bases with no gene match: 15. In germline, CDR1 is SGHTA, CDR2 FQGNSA. This CDR3 reads CASELRGRAGHEQFF. CDR3 DNA sequence: TGTGCCAGCGAGTTACGAGGGAGGGCCGGCCATGAGCAGTTCTTC. The variable domain in full, with the rest retrieved from reference TRBV7-2 and TRBJ2-1, is GAGVSQSPSNKVTEKGKDVELRCDPISGHTALYWYRQSLGQGLEFLIYFQGNSAPDKSGLPSDRFSAERTGGSVSTLTIQRTQQEDSAVYLCASELRGRAGHEQFFGPGTRLTVL.

The CDR3 DNA follows: TGTGCCTGGACCTCCAGGAGGCGCGAGCAGTACTTC. Its protein is CAWTSRRREQYF. The rearrangement joins TRBV30 to TRBJ2-7; perhaps TRBD2 as D (5 bases). Germline-derived CDR1 and CDR2 are GTSNPN and SVGIG (reference sequence). The CDR3 runs 12 residues. V lost 4 bases, J lost 6 bases, and 13 bases lay in between.

The chain combines TRBV4-3 with TRBJ1-5; D gene ambiguous. The CDR3 is 16 amino acids. Germline lookup yields CDR1 LGHNA and CDR2 YSLEER. V gave up 3 bases and J gave up 2 bases, with 14 bases separating them. Written as DNA, the CDR3 is TGCGCCAGCAGCCAGGCATATAGGTCGGGCAATCAGCCCCAGCATTTT. The encoded protein is CASSQAYRSGNQPQHF.

The V and J genes are TRBV24-1 and TRBJ1-1, with 7 bases matching TRBD1. CDR1 and CDR2 (germline): KGHDR, SFDVKD. This CDR3 has 13 residues. V trimming: 3 bases; J trimming: 7 bases; junction bases outside the gene matches: 4. In nucleotides, the CDR3 is TGTGCCACCAGTGATCGGACAGGTCTTGAAGCTTTCTTT. The encoded protein is CATSDRTGLEAFF.

This clone was observed a few times. The chain combines TRBV7-8 with TRBJ2-7; unclear D gene. Trimming took 7 bases from V and 2 from J, leaving 12 bases between them. There are 13 residues in the CDR3. Germline V gives CDR1 SGHVS, CDR2 FQNEAQ. Here the CDR3 DNA reads TGTGCCAGCACTCCCGCACCGCCCTACGAGCAGTACTTC. Translation gives CASTPAPPYEQYF.